The 9 T cell receptor beta chains below all came from one sample that was sequenced in a study of blood T cell repertoires in COVID-19. Measured with immunoSEQ multiplex PCR; TCRdb has only the in-frame clones, and not every one. The sample contains approximately 300,000 clones, under 90% of which appear only once. The sequenced sample was PBMCs or T cells enriched from blood (not recorded which). The receptors shown here come from a woman in her thirties who had recovered from COVID-19.

The chain uses TRBV30 and TRBJ1-2; weak D call: TRBD1 (5 bases). The germline CDR1 and CDR2 sequences are GTSNPN and SVGIG (reference sequence). This CDR3 region has 14 residues. V was cut by 0 bases and J by 8 bases, with 16 bases left in between. DNA for the CDR3: TGTGCCTGGAGTGTAACCCCAGGGCAGGGAGGCTACACCTTC. Amino acids: CAWSVTPGQGGYTF.

This clone has just one count. The chain uses TRBV5-4 and TRBJ2-7, with D possibly matching TRBD2 (5 bases). V was clipped by 1 base and J by 0 bases, with 5 bases between them. The CDR3 loop spans 13 amino acids. Germline CDR1 SGHNT, CDR2 YYREEE (reference sequence). This CDR3 reads CASSLRDSYEQYF. CDR3 bases: TGTGCCAGCAGCTTGCGGGACTCCTACGAGCAGTACTTC.

CDR3 DNA: TGTGCCACGCGGCCCATCAAGAACACTGAAGCTTTCTTT. Its protein is CATRPIKNTEAFF. The rearrangement uses TRBV27 and TRBJ1-1; D is undetermined. Trimming pared 10 bases from V and 1 base from J, leaving 13 bases between. CDR1 is MNHEY and CDR2 is SMNVEV in the germline V gene (reference sequence). This CDR3 has 13 amino acids.

The rearrangement joins TRBV6-5 to TRBJ1-2, with D maybe TRBD1 (6 bases). This CDR3 comprises 12 residues. Germline loops: CDR1 MNHEY, CDR2 SVGAGI. With 2 bases removed from V and 10 bases from J, the gap between germline ends came to 11 bases. The CDR3 here is CASSYLTGNYTF. The CDR3 nucleotides are TGTGCCAGCAGTTACCTCACAGGGAACTACACCTTC.

V and J are TRBV27 and TRBJ1-2; TRBD1 matches 8 bases. J was trimmed by 2 bases and V by 0 bases; bases with no gene match: 8. Germline loops: CDR1 MNHEY, CDR2 SMNVEV (reference sequence). The CDR3 is made up of 17 amino acids. The CDR3: CASSLSQGAVVNYGYTF. CDR3 bases: TGTGCCAGCAGTTTATCGCAGGGGGCGGTTGTAAACTATGGCTACACCTTC.

This sequence joins TRBV5-1 and TRBJ2-2; TRBD2 matches 8 bases. V lost 2 bases, J lost 4 bases, and 7 bases stayed unmatched. Germline CDR1 is SGHRS and CDR2 is YFSETQ. There are 16 residues in the CDR3. CDR3: CASSLGSGMGTGELFF. The CDR3 coding sequence is TGCGCCAGCAGCTTAGGTAGCGGGATGGGCACCGGGGAGCTGTTTTTT. The variable domain in full, with the rest retrieved from reference TRBV5-1 and TRBJ2-2, is KAGVTQTPRYLIKTRGQQVTLSCSPISGHRSVSWYQQTPGQGLQFLFEYFSETQRNKGNFPGRFSGRQFSNSRSEMNVSTLELGDSALYLCASSLGSGMGTGELFFGEGSRLTVL.

V and J are TRBV6-4 and TRBJ2-1; weak D call: TRBD2 (6 bases). The CDR3 has 14 amino acids. Trimming took off 5 bases at V and 0 bases at J, with 8 bases between the two ends. Germline assignment: CDR1 MRHNA and CDR2 SNTAGT. In DNA, the CDR3 is TGTGCCAGCAGTCCGACTAGCTCCTACAATGAGCAGTTCTTC. Encoded protein: CASSPTSSYNEQFF.

V usage is TRBV5-6 and J usage is TRBJ2-7, with D possibly being TRBD1 (6 bases). Trimming took off 3 bases at V and 4 bases at J, with 20 bases between the two ends. Germline assignment: CDR1 SGHDT and CDR2 YYEEEE. This CDR3 contains 16 residues. The CDR3 reads CASSSATGTKEYEQYF. Here the CDR3 DNA reads TGTGCCAGCAGCTCAGCCACGGGGACAAAAGAATACGAGCAGTACTTC.

The rearrangement joins TRBV20-1 to TRBJ1-2; D gene uncertain. The germline V gene has CDR1 DFQATT and CDR2 SNEGSKA (reference sequence). Trimming left V 3 bases short and J 3 bases short, with 17 bases between. The CDR3 sequence is 15 residues long. Written as DNA, the CDR3 is TGCAGTGCTAGTGGAAGCGGACGGACGCACTATGGCTACACCTTC. Translated: CSASGSGRTHYGYTF.